These 28 T cell receptor beta chains were sequenced from one sample in a study of T cell changes during pregnancy in multiple sclerosis. Method: immunoSEQ multiplex PCR; TCRdb's copy keeps in-frame clones and lacks some. The sample holds 35,000 to 45,000 clones; 85% to 95% are singletons and the top ten take approximately 1.2%. Input material: peripheral blood. The receptors shown here come from a female donor with multiple sclerosis, enrolled in a pregnancy study.

This chain uses TRBV6-1 with TRBJ2-7; D call uncertain. The CDR3 has 13 residues. Trimming shortened V by 8 bases and J by 2 bases, and 13 bases separated the two germline ends. The germline CDR1 and CDR2 sequences are MNHNS and SASEGT. CDR3: CASQLGVTYEQYF. The CDR3 DNA follows: TGTGCCAGCCAATTGGGCGTAACCTACGAGCAGTACTTC.

CDR3 in DNA: TGTGCCAGCAGTACCGGGACAGGGTTCGGCTACACCTTC. It codes for CASSTGTGFGYTF. This sequence joins TRBV6-5 and TRBJ1-2, with TRBD1 matching over 9 bases. V lost 5 bases and J lost 8; bases outside the gene matches: 6. This CDR3 has 13 amino acids. Germline assignment: CDR1 MNHEY and CDR2 SVGAGI.

This chain links TRBV27 with TRBJ1-1; D is perhaps TRBD1 (5 bases). This CDR3 is 15 amino acids long. With 4 bases removed from V and 0 bases from J, the gap between germline ends came to 12 bases. The germline gives CDR1 MNHEY, CDR2 SMNVEV (reference sequence). The CDR3 reads CASSSTGTVNTEAFF. In nucleotides, the CDR3 is TGTGCCAGCAGTTCCACCGGGACGGTGAACACTGAAGCTTTCTTT.

The chain carries TRBV27 and TRBJ2-7, with unresolved D. CDR1 and CDR2 (germline): MNHEY, SMNVEV (reference sequence). The V gene lost 2 bases and the J gene lost 2 bases, with 7 bases spanning the gap. The CDR3 runs 13 residues. The CDR3 sequence: CASSLGRPYEQYF. Written as DNA, the CDR3 is TGTGCCAGCAGTTTAGGACGACCCTACGAGCAGTACTTC.

V gene TRBV4-1 combines with J gene TRBJ1-2; no reliable D call. Per the germline V gene, CDR1 is MGHRA and CDR2 is YSYEKL. The CDR3 sequence is 15 residues long. V was clipped by 4 bases and J by 1 base, with 13 bases between them. The CDR3 DNA follows: TGCGCCAGCAGCCCTCAAACAGAGTTTAACTATGGCTACACCTTC. This gives the protein CASSPQTEFNYGYTF.

The chain carries TRBV9 and TRBJ2-7, with D perhaps TRBD1 or TRBD2 (5 bases each). CDR3 length: 15 amino acids. Germline CDR1 reads SGDLS; CDR2 reads YYNGEE. The ends were cut back, 4 bases at V and 0 bases at J, with 14 bases in the middle. The CDR3 here is CASSYGGTSSYEQYF. In nucleotides, the CDR3 is TGTGCCAGCAGCTATGGGGGAACAAGCTCCTACGAGCAGTACTTC.

The J gene is TRBJ1-4, the V gene TRBV5-1, with 9 bases matching TRBD1. The ends lost 4 bases at V and 8 bases at J; junction bases unmatched: 6. CDR1 is SGHRS, CDR2 YFSETQ, per germline. The CDR3 has 14 amino acids. As DNA, the CDR3 is TGCGCCAGCAGCATGGGACAGGGTCGCGAAAAACTGTTTTTT. Protein: CASSMGQGREKLFF.

This rearrangement joins TRBV23-1 to TRBJ2-7; maybe TRBD2 (6 bases). TRBV23-1 counts as an open reading frame of uncertain function. Trimming removed 5 bases from V and 3 bases from J, with 23 bases in between. The CDR3 runs to 17 residues. The CDR3 DNA reads as TGCGCCAGCAGTGAGAGGGAGAGACTAGTCTTTTACTACGAGCAGTACTTC. This codes for CASSERERLVFYYEQYF.

The chain uses TRBV6-6 and TRBJ1-3; D unclear. CDR3 length: 15 amino acids. The germline CDR1 and CDR2 sequences are MNHNY and SVGAGI (reference sequence). Trimming left V 5 bases short and J 4 bases short, with 15 bases between. The CDR3, as DNA: TGTGCCAGCAGTAATCAGGTTTCGGGAGGAAACACCATATATTTT. It yields the protein CASSNQVSGGNTIYF.

The chain uses TRBV19 and TRBJ1-5; no clear D. The length of the CDR3 is 14 residues. V gave up 1 base and J gave up 3 bases, with 7 bases separating them. In germline, CDR1 is LNHDA, CDR2 SQIVND (reference sequence). DNA of the CDR3: TGTGCCAGTAGTATAGGCAGGCCCAATCAGCCCCAGCATTTT. Translated, it gives CASSIGRPNQPQHF.

V usage is TRBV5-4 and J usage is TRBJ2-2, with no clear D. Germline V gene sequence: CDR1 SGHNT, CDR2 YYREEE (reference sequence). The CDR3 spans 15 residues. Trimming removed 5 bases at V and 0 bases at J, with 11 bases between. CDR3 in amino acids: CASRRALPNTGELFF. CDR3 DNA: TGTGCCAGCAGGCGTGCCTTACCGAACACCGGGGAGCTGTTTTTT. The full variable domain, its missing parts supplied by reference TRBV5-4 and TRBJ2-2, is ETGVTQSPTHLIKTRGQQVTLRCSSQSGHNTVSWYQQALGQGPQFIFQYYREEENGRGNFPPRFSGLQFPNYSSELNVNALELDDSALYLCASRRALPNTGELFFGEGSRLTVL.

V and J are TRBV4-2 and TRBJ2-3, with 9 nucleotides matching TRBD2. This CDR3 contains 13 residues. The germline V gene encodes CDR1 LGHNA and CDR2 YNFKEQ. After removal of 2 bases from V and 6 bases from J, the junction contained 0 bases not matched to a gene. This chain's CDR3 is CASSQSGGDTQYF. Here the CDR3 DNA reads TGTGCCAGCAGCCAAAGCGGGGGGGATACGCAGTATTTT.

The rearrangement links TRBV27 to TRBJ1-2; possible D gene TRBD1, 5 bases. There are 15 residues in the CDR3. With 2 bases removed from V and 5 bases from J, the gap between germline ends came to 15 bases. The germline CDR1 and CDR2 sequences are MNHEY and SMNVEV (reference sequence). The CDR3: CASSLEQGNPYGYTF. DNA for the CDR3: TGTGCCAGCAGTTTAGAGCAGGGCAATCCTTATGGCTACACCTTC.

The chain uses TRBV19 and TRBJ2-7; D is uncertain. The CDR3 totals 15 residues. Germline loops: CDR1 LNHDA, CDR2 SQIVND (reference sequence). Trimming stripped 4 bases from V and 0 bases from J, with 13 bases between. The CDR3: CASSRTVGTSYEQYF. In nucleotides, the CDR3 is TGTGCCAGTAGTAGAACAGTGGGCACCTCCTACGAGCAGTACTTC.

V and J are TRBV27 and TRBJ2-3; 8 bases are shared with TRBD2. Germline trimming cut 4 bases from V and 1 base from J; bases unmatched to any gene: 4. CDR3 size: 15 residues. CDR1 and CDR2 from the germline V gene are MNHEY and SMNVEV (reference sequence). CDR3 sequence reads: CASSWVTSGTDTQYF. The CDR3 region has the DNA TGTGCCAGCAGTTGGGTGACTAGCGGCACAGATACGCAGTATTTT.

The rearrangement uses TRBV30 and TRBJ2-2; a weak D match, TRBD1 (6 bases). The V gene's germline CDR1 is GTSNPN and CDR2 SVGIG (reference sequence). Between the trimmed V and J ends, which lost 4 bases and 7 bases, there was a span of 10 bases. This CDR3 has 12 residues. The CDR3 loop reads CAWKLQGGELFF. The CDR3 bases are TGTGCCTGGAAACTACAGGGCGGGGAGCTGTTTTTT.

The rearrangement uses TRBV4-1 and TRBJ2-1, with D possibly TRBD1 on 6 matching bases. The CDR3 spans 15 residues. V was pared by 8 bases and J by 4 bases, with 18 bases between. Germline V gives CDR1 MGHRA, CDR2 YSYEKL. Here the CDR3 DNA reads TGCGCCAGCCGTCCCTCTCAGGGGCCTTACAATGAGCAGTTCTTC. It specifies CASRPSQGPYNEQFF.

The chain employs TRBV18 and TRBJ1-1, with D perhaps matching TRBD1 (6 bases). Germline V CDR1 and CDR2: KGHSH, LQKENI. V gave up 3 bases and J gave up 5 bases, with 16 bases separating them. The CDR3 has 15 residues. This CDR3 reads CASSPPKGEGTEAFF. The CDR3 nucleotides are TGTGCCAGCTCACCGCCAAAGGGGGAAGGGACTGAAGCTTTCTTT. Combining the CDR3 with reference TRBV18 and TRBJ1-1 gives the whole variable domain NAGVMQNPRHLVRRRGQEARLRCSPMKGHSHVYWYRQLPEEGLKFMVYLQKENIIDESGMPKERFSAEFPKEGPSILRIQQVVRGDSAAYFCASSPPKGEGTEAFFGQGTRLTVV.

A remark on this clone: One end of the junction varies from germline; a read error may be responsible. V usage is TRBV5-1 and J usage is TRBJ1-1; D is perhaps TRBD1 (6 bases). The germline V gene has CDR1 SGHRS and CDR2 YFSETQ. CDR3 length: 15 amino acids. The CDR3 nucleotides are TGCGCCGGCAGCCGTACCACAGGGCTGAACACTGAAGCTTTCTTT. This encodes CAGSRTTGLNTEAFF.

The rearrangement uses TRBV7-2 and TRBJ2-7; the match to TRBD2 covers 7 bases. CDR1 is SGHTA, CDR2 FQGNSA, per germline. The V gene end was trimmed by 2 bases and the J gene end by 3 bases; junction bases not matched to a gene: 4. The CDR3 extends over 14 amino acids. The CDR3 DNA reads TGTGCCAGCAGCTTAATACGGGGGGACTACGAGCAGTACTTC. It yields the protein CASSLIRGDYEQYF.

The gene calls are TRBV9 and TRBJ2-5; 7 bases agree with TRBD2. The CDR3 sequence is 15 residues long. Germline CDR1 and CDR2: SGDLS and YYNGEE. The ends lost 1 base at V and 1 base at J; junction bases unmatched: 4. The CDR3 region has the DNA TGTGCCAGCAGCGTATTAGGGAGGGCCCAAGAGACCCAGTACTTC. Protein sequence: CASSVLGRAQETQYF.

CDR3 in amino acids: CASSRGLAGGREQFF. The CDR3 nucleotides read TGTGCCAGCTCACGTGGACTAGCGGGAGGGCGGGAGCAGTTCTTC. The chain links TRBV18 to TRBJ2-1; TRBD2 aligns across 15 bases. Germline V CDR1 and CDR2: KGHSH, LQKENI. The ends lost 4 bases at V and 10 bases at J; junction bases unmatched: 5. The CDR3 runs 15 residues.

The rearrangement uses TRBV7-2 and TRBJ1-1; TRBD1 matches at 8 bases. J gave up 4 bases and V 3 bases, and 4 bases lay outside the gene matches. Germline V CDR1 and CDR2: SGHTA, FQGNSA. This CDR3 comprises 14 residues. The CDR3 here is CASSFRGLGTEAFF. In nucleotides, the CDR3 is TGTGCCAGCAGCTTCAGGGGGCTCGGCACTGAAGCTTTCTTT.

J is TRBJ2-1 and V is TRBV7-9, with a weak D call TRBD2 (5 bases). Between the trimmed V and J ends, which lost 5 bases and 15 bases, there was a span of 17 bases. Germline CDR1 reads SEHNR; CDR2 reads FQNEAQ (reference sequence). The CDR3 extends over 12 amino acids. In DNA, the CDR3 is TGTGCCAGCAGCATGGGTCCTCCCGAGGGGTTCTTC. Translating gives CASSMGPPEGFF.

CDR3 sequence: CASTDRVGDTEAFF. DNA for the CDR3: TGTGCCAGCACCGACAGGGTGGGGGACACTGAAGCTTTCTTT. This chain joins TRBV6-1 and TRBJ1-1; 7 positions match TRBD1. Germline CDR1 MNHNS, CDR2 SASEGT. CDR3 length: 14 amino acids. V shed 7 bases and J 3 bases; nucleotides not matched to a gene: 8.

In DNA, the CDR3 is TGTGCCAGCACCCGCGGACAGGCAAATCAGCCCCAGCATTTT. Protein sequence: CASTRGQANQPQHF. The chain recombines TRBV6-5 with TRBJ1-5; 7 nucleotides match TRBD1. The CDR3 is 14 residues long. Germline lookup yields CDR1 MNHEY and CDR2 SVGAGI. J lost 4 bases, V lost 7 bases, and 7 bases had no gene match.

The chain joins TRBV5-1 to TRBJ1-5, with 9 bases fitting TRBD1. Germline lookup yields CDR1 SGHRS and CDR2 YFSETQ. The CDR3 is 15 amino acids. The trim removed 4 bases at V and 5 bases at J, leaving 7 bases unmatched. The CDR3 coding sequence is TGCGCCAGCAGCGTCGGACAGGGGTTAGATCAGCCCCAGCATTTT. Translating gives CASSVGQGLDQPQHF. Filled out from reference TRBV5-1 and TRBJ1-5, the complete variable domain reads KAGVTQTPRYLIKTRGQQVTLSCSPISGHRSVSWYQQTPGQGLQFLFEYFSETQRNKGNFPGRFSGRQFSNSRSEMNVSTLELGDSALYLCASSVGQGLDQPQHFGDGTRLSIL.

The V gene is TRBV4-3, the J gene TRBJ2-7; the match to TRBD1 covers 7 bases. This CDR3 contains 16 residues. Germline V gives CDR1 LGHNA, CDR2 YSLEER. V dropped 4 bases and J dropped 2; count of bases not matched to a gene: 11. Here the CDR3 reads CASSPGTAALTYEQYF. The CDR3 DNA is TGCGCCAGCAGCCCAGGGACAGCAGCCCTTACCTACGAGCAGTACTTC.